The 16 T cell receptor beta chains in this list originate from one sample, sequenced in a study of identical twins. TCRdb redid the calling of the 5' RACE reads with MiXCR, one entry per CDR3 protein. The table includes about 470,000 distinct CDR3 sequences, 24% detected once. These data were also filed under a second study, of T cells expressing NK-cell markers.

The sequenced sample was CD4+ T cells sorted from blood. The receptor set was obtained from a woman younger than 30 in good health.

Only a few counts were recorded for this clonotype. V is TRBV5-1 and J is TRBJ2-1, with D possibly being TRBD2 (6 bases). The CDR3 is 13 amino acids. Germline CDR1 SGHRS, CDR2 YFSETQ. The V gene lost 4 bases and the J gene lost 6 bases, with 11 bases spanning the gap. The DNA for the CDR3 is TGCGCCAGCAGCCTACTAGCCATCAATGAGCAGTTCTTC. Its translation is CASSLLAINEQFF.

This clonotype was observed at least ten times. The chain couples TRBV20-1 to TRBJ2-1; maybe TRBD2 (7 bases). The CDR3 contains 16 residues. The V and J ends lost 3 bases and 3 bases respectively, with 18 bases between them. Germline values: CDR1 DFQATT, CDR2 SNEGSKA (reference sequence). The CDR3 reads CSASPQGGGLYNEQFF. CDR3 in DNA: TGCAGTGCTAGCCCCCAGGGAGGGGGGCTCTACAATGAGCAGTTCTTC.

This chain joins TRBV12-3 or TRBV12-4 and TRBJ2-1, with unresolved D. V shed 2 bases and J shed 8 bases, with 7 bases lying between them. The CDR3 spans 12 residues. DNA of the CDR3: TGTGCCAGCAGTTTAATAGGTTATGAGCAGTTCTTC. It codes for CASSLIGYEQFF.

This clonotype was counted only a few times. V usage is TRBV18 and J usage is TRBJ2-3; 7 bases are shared with TRBD1. Germline V gene sequence: CDR1 KGHSH, CDR2 LQKENI. With V trimmed by 4 bases and J by 4 bases, 8 bases remained unmatched. The CDR3 spans 15 residues. CDR3 amino acids: CASSHGRQGADTQYF. CDR3 nucleotides: TGTGCCAGCTCACATGGGAGACAGGGCGCAGATACGCAGTATTTT.

Sample share makes this clonotype medium-sized. The CDR3 protein is CSAPGYSSTDTQYF. DNA of the CDR3: TGCAGTGCCCCTGGTTACTCTAGCACAGATACGCAGTATTTT. The chain is built from TRBV20-1 and TRBJ2-3; no firm D call. The germline CDR1 and CDR2 sequences are DFQATT and SNEGSKA (reference sequence). The CDR3 consists of 14 residues. V was cut by 6 bases and J by 0 bases, with 13 bases left in between.

This chain joins TRBV11-2 and TRBJ2-5; D not certain. CDR1 is SGHAT and CDR2 is FQNNGV in the germline V gene. The CDR3 is made up of 14 amino acids. The V end was cut by 1 base, the J end by 5 bases, with 11 bases between. CDR3 in DNA: TGTGCCAGCAGCTTAGGCCTCCTTTCGGAGACCCAGTACTTC. This sequence encodes CASSLGLLSETQYF.

The gene calls are TRBV7-2 and TRBJ2-1, with 9 bases aligning to TRBD1. The germline gives CDR1 SGHTA, CDR2 FQGNSA. V trimming: 3 bases; J trimming: 4 bases; junction bases outside the gene matches: 4. The CDR3 covers 15 residues. The CDR3 DNA reads TGTGCCAGCAGCTTCGGGACAGGGTATTACAATGAGCAGTTCTTC. Translation gives CASSFGTGYYNEQFF. Full variable domain (remainder filled in from reference TRBV7-2 and TRBJ2-1): GAGVSQSPSNKVTEKGKDVELRCDPISGHTALYWYRQSLGQGLEFLIYFQGNSAPDKSGLPSDRFSAERTGGSVSTLTIQRTQQEDSAVYLCASSFGTGYYNEQFFGPGTRLTVL.

This clonotype was observed a few times. The chain employs TRBV10-3 and TRBJ2-7; D is uncertain. This CDR3 is 13 amino acids long. The V gene lost 4 bases and the J gene lost 5 bases, with 12 bases spanning the gap. Germline V gene lookup returns CDR1 ENHRY and CDR2 SYGVKD. In nucleotides, the CDR3 is TGTGCCATCAGTGTTCAGGATTCCCACGAGCAGTACTTC. It yields the protein CAISVQDSHEQYF.

The V gene is TRBV9, the J gene TRBJ2-1, with D uncertain. Germline values: CDR1 SGDLS, CDR2 YYNGEE. V gave up 1 base and J gave up 4 bases, with 9 bases separating them. The CDR3 runs 14 residues. The CDR3 bases are TGTGCCAGCAGCGTAACGGTCAGTTACAATGAGCAGTTCTTC. Translated, it gives CASSVTVSYNEQFF.

This rearrangement joins TRBV5-1 to TRBJ2-5; TRBD2 matches at 11 bases. The J segment lost 5 bases and the V segment lost 0 bases, leaving 6 bases of the junction unmatched. Per germline, CDR1 SGHRS and CDR2 YFSETQ. The CDR3 spans 16 residues. The DNA of the CDR3 is TGCGCCAGCAGCTTGGATCTAGCGGGAGGAGGCGAGACCCAGTACTTC. Encoded protein: CASSLDLAGGGETQYF.

This clonotype has only a few counts. The rearrangement uses TRBV7-2 and TRBJ1-5, with TRBD1 matching over 8 bases. The CDR3 has 16 residues. The germline gives CDR1 SGHTA, CDR2 FQGNSA. Trimming removed 5 bases from V and 2 bases from J; junction bases left unmatched: 8. Here the CDR3 DNA reads TGTGCCAGCAGCGGCACGACAGGGGTTGGCAATCAGCCCCAGCATTTT. Residues: CASSGTTGVGNQPQHF.

The chain combines TRBV12-3 or TRBV12-4 with TRBJ2-7; 8 positions match TRBD2. V was clipped by 7 bases and J by 4 bases; unmatched bases: 9. The length of the CDR3 is 14 residues. CDR3: CASTRGGASYEQYF. The CDR3 bases are TGTGCCAGCACCCGGGGGGGGGCGAGTTACGAGCAGTACTTC.

In this sample, this clonotype turned up many times. One junction end disagrees with the germline gene, perhaps due to a read error. V is TRBV20-1 and J is TRBJ2-5; D is uncertain. The CDR3 length is 12 residues. Germline V gene sequence: CDR1 DFQATT, CDR2 SNEGSKA (reference sequence). Here the CDR3 reads CSARGYQETQYF. CDR3 DNA sequence: TGCAGTGCGAGAGGCTACCAAGAGACCCAGTACTTC.

V is TRBV5-5 and J is TRBJ2-3, with D tentatively TRBD2 (5 bases). Germline CDR1 SGHKS, CDR2 YYEKEE (reference sequence). V was shortened by 3 bases and J by 4 bases, with 15 bases between the two germline ends. This CDR3 comprises 15 residues. The DNA for the CDR3 is TGTGCCAGCAGCTCTTCCGGGAAGGTAGCAGATACGCAGTATTTT. This translates into CASSSSGKVADTQYF.

The table lists this clonotype with many counts. DNA for the CDR3: TGCAGTGCTAACAGGTACAATGAGCAGTTCTTC. This encodes CSANRYNEQFF. The rearrangement joins TRBV20-1 to TRBJ2-1; TRBD1 is a possible D gene (5 bases). V dropped 4 bases and J dropped 4 bases, with 5 bases sitting between them. Germline assignment: CDR1 DFQATT and CDR2 SNEGSKA (reference sequence). The CDR3 runs to 11 residues.

This clonotype was detected only a few times. This CDR3 is CASSMDRGGGYTF. CDR3 DNA sequence: TGCGCCAGCAGCATGGACAGGGGAGGTGGCTACACCTTC. The rearrangement uses TRBV5-1 and TRBJ1-2, with TRBD1 matching 9 bases. CDR1 and CDR2 (germline): SGHRS, YFSETQ. V was pared by 4 bases and J by 7 bases, with 5 bases of the junction left unmatched. This CDR3 spans 13 amino acids.